The entry that follows covers one T cell receptor (beta chain) sequence. The CDR3 consists of 15 residues. The V end was cut by 1 base, the J end by 3 bases, with 10 bases between. From germline, CDR1 is MNHNS and CDR2 SASEGT. The Seattle site enrolled patients during active infection and followed them longitudinally. As handled by the study authors: Amplification from reference gene primers served as the basis for estimated nucleated cell counts. Clones were read by immunoSEQ multiplex PCR, and TCRdb kept only the in-frame ones, dropping some. V, J and clone size are those of that table, while D and trimming were read from the DNA. The table records 150,000 to 170,000 clones, about 80% of them present only once. These data come from a study of blood T cell repertoires in COVID-19. Study-level information: COVID-19 samples collected from the United States, Italy and Spain covered acute and convalescent phases.

This receptor was taken from a woman in her fifties or sixties with COVID-19, enrolled during active disease. The chain carries TRBV6-1 and TRBJ2-1, with D possibly TRBD2 on 6 matching bases. Sequenced: peripheral blood. The CDR3 DNA reads TGTGCCAGCAGTGAAGGGAGGGGAGGCTACAATGAGCAGTTCTTC. This translates into CASSEGRGGYNEQFF.